This T cell receptor (beta chain) stems from a study of PD-1 blockade in mismatch repair-deficient tumors. The wider study: Patients had around twelve mismatch repair-deficient cancer types, all previously treated and progressing.

General observations from the study: Rapid post-treatment expansion, then contraction, generally preceding radiologic response, marked tumor-resident clones.

In the case of this clone: Its antigen is unidentified.

TCRdb's table, derived via immunoSEQ multiplex PCR, lists solely in-frame clones and lacks some. The sample shows approximately 130,000 clones, more than 85% of them seen only once. Every patient had mismatch repair deficiency by PCR or immunohistochemistry. The TCR-sequenced patients were a few responders to pembrolizumab. V was clipped by 3 bases and J by 0 bases, with 6 bases between them. This CDR3 has 14 amino acids. The germline gives CDR1 KGHSH, CDR2 LQKENI. The chain has TRBV18 and TRBJ2-1; TRBD1 might be the D (5 bases). This TCR was recovered from an adult with mismatch repair-deficient cancer. Material: peripheral blood, obtained 44 weeks after starting pembrolizumab. The CDR3 DNA reads TGTGCCAGCTCACCGACAGTCTCCTACAATGAGCAGTTCTTC. Protein: CASSPTVSYNEQFF.